This TCR beta chain was retrieved from a study of cytomegalovirus exposure and HLA in healthy donors. Study at large: Most donors, less than 85% of 398 genotyped, fell in the Caucasian-associated ancestry cluster.

As concerns this clone: Its antigen is unknown.

Primers: 60 Vbeta forward and 13 Jbeta reverse. The data were produced by immunoSEQ multiplex PCR, yet TCRdb's version contains in-frame clones alone and is incomplete. In the table there are about 150,000 clones, more than 70% of which are singletons. Study-wide points: A later examination showed that TCR association rates differed by HLA locus, with DRB1 most and HLA-C fewest. A list of 150 or so TCR beta chains associated with cytomegalovirus was given. Approximately 18,000 TCR beta sequences were associated with HLA alleles at 0.05 false discovery rate in a later analysis.

The ends lost 7 bases at V and 4 bases at J; junction bases unmatched: 12. The germline V gene encodes CDR1 MDHEN and CDR2 SYDVKM. The CDR3 covers 15 residues. This clonotype was obtained from a male donor in good health and CMV-seronegative. The sequencing input was PBMCs. The chain has TRBV28 and TRBJ2-7; 8 nucleotides match TRBD2. CDR3 region: CASTRAGGIGYEQYF. CDR3 sequence (DNA): TGTGCCAGCACCCGGGCGGGGGGAATCGGGTACGAGCAGTACTTC.